This T cell receptor (beta chain) derives from a study of PD-1 blockade in classical Hodgkin lymphoma. Noted time point: cycle 4 day 1 (C4D1), after more than five weeks of nivolumab. Each patient relapsed following autologous stem cell transplantation, and prior brentuximab vedotin exposure differed. V lost 1 base and J lost 4, with 13 bases in between. The germline CDR1 and CDR2 sequences are MDHEN and SYDVKM. This CDR3 is 15 amino acids long. Assay used: immunoSEQ multiplex PCR; TCRdb lists only in-frame clones, some missing. The sample lists some 45,000 clones; around 78% were seen once. A remark on this clone: Its antigen is unknown.

Study-wide points: After ASCT, patients who started nivolumab under 1 year later were excluded. Undefined causes, possibly disease activity or prior therapy, underlie the repertoire differences.

J is TRBJ1-2 and V is TRBV28; D not certain. This receptor was identified in a human donor with classical Hodgkin lymphoma. The sequenced sample was peripheral blood mononuclear cells (PBMCs), obtained before the fourth cycle of nivolumab. CDR3 protein: CASSLSAAGGYGYTF. The DNA of the CDR3 is TGTGCCAGCAGTTTATCCGCGGCAGGCGGCTATGGCTACACCTTC.